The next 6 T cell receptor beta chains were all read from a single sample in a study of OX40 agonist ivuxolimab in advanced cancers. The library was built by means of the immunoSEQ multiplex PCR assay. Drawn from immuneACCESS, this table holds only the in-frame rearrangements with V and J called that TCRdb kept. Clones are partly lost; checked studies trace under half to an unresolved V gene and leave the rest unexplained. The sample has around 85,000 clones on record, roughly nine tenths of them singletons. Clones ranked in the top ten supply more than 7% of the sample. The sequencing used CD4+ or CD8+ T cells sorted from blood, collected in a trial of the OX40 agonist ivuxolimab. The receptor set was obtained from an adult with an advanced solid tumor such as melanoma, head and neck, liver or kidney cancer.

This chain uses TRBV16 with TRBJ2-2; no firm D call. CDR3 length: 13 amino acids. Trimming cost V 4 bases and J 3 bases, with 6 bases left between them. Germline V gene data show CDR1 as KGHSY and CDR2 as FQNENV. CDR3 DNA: TGTGCCAGCAGCCTGGCACACACCGGGGAGCTGTTTTTT. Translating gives CASSLAHTGELFF.

DNA of the CDR3: TGTGCCTGGAGTCTCGATAGAGGAAACACCATATATTTT. Translated: CAWSLDRGNTIYF. V and J are TRBV30 and TRBJ1-3; D call uncertain. CDR1 is GTSNPN and CDR2 is SVGIG in the germline V gene (reference sequence). CDR3 size: 13 residues. V was trimmed by 2 bases and J by 4 bases, leaving 9 bases between them.

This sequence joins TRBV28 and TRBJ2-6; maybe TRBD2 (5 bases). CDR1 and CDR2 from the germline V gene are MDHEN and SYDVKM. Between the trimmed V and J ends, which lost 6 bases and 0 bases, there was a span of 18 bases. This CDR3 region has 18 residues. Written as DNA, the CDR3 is TGTGCCAGCAGCCGGACCCCGGGGTACCACTCTGGGGCCAACGTCCTGACTTTC. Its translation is CASSRTPGYHSGANVLTF.

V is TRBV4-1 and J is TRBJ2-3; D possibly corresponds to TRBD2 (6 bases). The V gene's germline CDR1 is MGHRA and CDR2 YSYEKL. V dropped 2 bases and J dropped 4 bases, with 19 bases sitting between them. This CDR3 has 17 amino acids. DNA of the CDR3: TGCGCCAGCAGCCAACACCACATCCTAGCGCAGGCAGATACGCAGTATTTT. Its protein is CASSQHHILAQADTQYF.

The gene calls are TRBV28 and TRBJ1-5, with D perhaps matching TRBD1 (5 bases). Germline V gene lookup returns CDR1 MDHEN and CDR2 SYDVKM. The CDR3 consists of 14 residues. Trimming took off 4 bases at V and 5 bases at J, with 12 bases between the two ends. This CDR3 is CASSSIGAHQPQHF. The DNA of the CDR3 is TGTGCCAGCAGTTCCATAGGGGCACATCAGCCCCAGCATTTT. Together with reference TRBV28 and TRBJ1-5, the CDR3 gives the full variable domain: DVKVTQSSRYLVKRTGEKVFLECVQDMDHENMFWYRQDPGLGLRLIYFSYDVKMKEKGDIPEGYSVSREKKERFSLILESASTNQTSMYLCASSSIGAHQPQHFGDGTRLSIL.

CDR3 DNA sequence: TGCGCCAGCAGCCCGAGACTAGCGGGAGGTCTCAATGAGCAGTTCTTC. This sequence encodes CASSPRLAGGLNEQFF. The chain carries TRBV4-3 and TRBJ2-1; 13 nucleotides line up with TRBD2. Unmatched junction bases numbered 6, after V lost 4 bases and J lost 6 bases. CDR3 length: 16 residues. Per the germline V gene, CDR1 is LGHNA and CDR2 is YSLEER.